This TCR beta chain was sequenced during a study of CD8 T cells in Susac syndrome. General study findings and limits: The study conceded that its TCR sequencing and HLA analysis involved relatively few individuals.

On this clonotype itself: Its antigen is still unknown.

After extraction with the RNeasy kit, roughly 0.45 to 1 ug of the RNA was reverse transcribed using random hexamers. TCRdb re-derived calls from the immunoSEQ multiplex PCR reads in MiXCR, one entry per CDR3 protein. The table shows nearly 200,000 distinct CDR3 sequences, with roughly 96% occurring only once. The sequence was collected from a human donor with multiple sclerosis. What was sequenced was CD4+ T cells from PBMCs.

DNA of the CDR3: TGTGCCAGCAGCGTAGAACTAGCTAACTATGGCTACACCTTC. As protein: CASSVELANYGYTF. The V and J genes are TRBV9 and TRBJ1-2; the D is unclear. The germline CDR1 and CDR2 sequences are SGDLS and YYNGEE. The V and J ends lost 0 bases and 0 bases respectively, with 6 bases between them. CDR3 length equals 14 residues. Full variable domain (rest looked up from reference TRBV9 and TRBJ1-2): DSGVTQTPKHLITATGQRVTLRCSPRSGDLSVYWYQQSLDQGLQFLIQYYNGEERAKGNILERFSAQQFPDLHSELNLSSLELGDSALYFCASSVELANYGYTFGSGTRLTVV.